The clone carrying this TCR beta chain was found once. This CDR3 comprises 12 residues. This sample is part of a study of control samples from healthy donors and cancer patients. The data were produced by immunoSEQ multiplex PCR, yet TCRdb's version contains in-frame clones alone and is incomplete. Of tens of thousands of clones in the sample, approximately 91% were seen once. The chain has TRBV21-1 and TRBJ2-7; the table's D call TRBD1 went unverified against the DNA. TRBV21-1 is deemed a pseudogene. The clonotype was recovered from a woman aged 55-69 years in good health. The source material was blood. This CDR3 is CASNCRNYEQYF. CDR3 coding DNA: TGTGCCAGCAACTGCAGGAACTACGAGCAGTACTTC.